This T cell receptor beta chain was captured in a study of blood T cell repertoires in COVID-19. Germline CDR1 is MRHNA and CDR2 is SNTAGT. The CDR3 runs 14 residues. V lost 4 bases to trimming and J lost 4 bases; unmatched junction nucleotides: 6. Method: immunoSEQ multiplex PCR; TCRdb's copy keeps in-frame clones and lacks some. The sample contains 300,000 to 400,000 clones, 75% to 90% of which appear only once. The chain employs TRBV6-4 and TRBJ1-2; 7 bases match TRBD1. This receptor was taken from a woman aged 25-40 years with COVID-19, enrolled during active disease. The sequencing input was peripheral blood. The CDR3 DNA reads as TGTGCCAGCAGTGTCCTGGGACAGAGCTATGGCTACACCTTC. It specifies CASSVLGQSYGYTF.